This T cell receptor (beta chain) is drawn from a study of T cell responses to AZD1222 COVID-19 vaccine. CDR1 and CDR2 from the germline V gene are MGHRA and YSYEKL. Between the trimmed V and J ends, which lost 1 base and 4 bases, there was a span of 16 bases. The CDR3 totals 16 residues. Some clones are missing from TCRdb's copy, which holds only in-frame ones; the method was immunoSEQ multiplex PCR. The sample consists of some 110,000 clones, roughly 84% of them appearing once. The specimen comprised peripheral blood, sampled on day 0 of AZD1222 vaccination. The genes are TRBV4-1 and TRBJ1-2; D not resolved. This clonotype originated in an adult in good health. DNA for the CDR3: TGCGCCAGCAGCCAAGGACCCCGCACAGCAAGCTATGGCTACACCTTC. It yields the protein CASSQGPRTASYGYTF.